This T cell receptor (beta chain) was found in a study of siplizumab effects on memory and regulatory T cells. Study outcomes and limitations: Siplizumab caused a significant drop in alloreactive sequences traceable to unstimulated CD4+ memory cells. In unstimulated cells, naive T cells appeared more diverse than memory T cells and seemed major alloresponse contributors.

As for this clone: Its antigen remains unknown.

The protocol was immunoSEQ multiplex PCR, while the TCRdb copy is restricted to in-frame clones and leaves out a portion. The profile shows over 70,000 clones, 75% to 90% of them singletons. Sequenced input: CD4+ T cells sorted from blood. The TCR was taken from a human donor in good health.

The DNA for the CDR3 is TGTGCCAGCAGCGTAGGTCACGGGAGTGAGACCGGGGAGCTGTTTTTT. Translated, it gives CASSVGHGSETGELFF. V gene TRBV9 combines with J gene TRBJ2-2, with a possible D match to TRBD2 (6 bases). The germline gives CDR1 SGDLS, CDR2 YYNGEE. The CDR3 is 16 amino acids. Trimming stripped 0 bases from V and 5 bases from J, with 14 bases between.